This T cell receptor (beta chain) was documented in a study of breast tumors, draining lymph nodes, adjacent tissues. Study-level points and caveats: Tumor T cell lymph node origin was a supported hypothesis, not proven. Tumor repertoires ranked between lymph nodes and nontumor tissue in diversity, with V and J gene preferences. Findings are consistent with lymph node origin and intratumoral expansion of most tumor T cells. Compared with basal-like, luminal-like tumors shared significantly more repertoire with nontumor tissue.

MiXCR was run by TCRdb on the multiplex PCR reads, yielding one entry per CDR3 protein. The sample contains 150,000 or so distinct CDR3 sequences, 25% to 40% of which appear only once. Ten or more counts support this clonotype. Its target is not known. The junction departs from germline at one end; a sequencing error may be responsible. The V gene's germline CDR1 is MNHNS and CDR2 SASEGT. The CDR3 runs 12 residues. The lymph nodes were axillary draining lymph nodes from breast cancer patients. The TCR sequence derives from a female donor with breast cancer. Some clones in this sample may be carry-over from other donors' samples. This sequence joins TRBV6-1 and TRBJ2-2; tentative D call: TRBD2 (6 bases). Sequencing was done on a sample of axillary lymph node tissue. The DNA for the CDR3 is TGTGCCAGCACCGAACCCCCGGGGGAGGTGTTTTTT. This sequence encodes CASTEPPGEVFF.